This T cell receptor beta chain was identified in a study of T-cell memory formation after mild COVID-19. General study points: The study found balanced CD4/CD8 in clones contracting day 15 to 85 and a CD4+ lean in later expanders.

Barcoded TCR alpha and TCR beta cDNA libraries with UMIs came from 5'RACE using constant-segment primers. TCRdb re-called the 5' RACE reads through MiXCR, storing one row per CDR3 protein. Of about 610,000 distinct CDR3 sequences in the sample, around 16% were seen once. Per the germline V gene, CDR1 is SGHRS and CDR2 is YFSETQ. The CDR3 is 14 amino acids. The V and J ends lost 2 bases and 5 bases respectively, with 14 bases between them. Note on this clonotype: Its cognate antigen is unknown.

The chain combines TRBV5-1 with TRBJ2-7; weak D call: TRBD1 (5 bases). This receptor was taken from an adult woman who had mild COVID-19 (a few samples of this study predate the infection). Cell type and time point are not known. Source material: PBMCs or a T cell subset sorted from them (not recorded which). The CDR3 DNA reads as TGCGCCAGCAGCTTATCAGGGTTAACGGACGAGCAGTACTTC. The encoded protein is CASSLSGLTDEQYF.